These T cell receptor beta chains were read from a single sample in a study of post-analysis software for immune sequencing data. TCRdb reprocessed the PCR reads with MiXCR, giving one entry per CDR3 protein. Among hundreds of thousands of distinct CDR3 sequences listed, roughly 50% were seen once. The sample was blood. The receptors derive from a girl between 5 and 17 years old with multiple sclerosis. CDR3s include the opening cysteine and the closing phenylalanine or tryptophan. Each record gives: CDR3 DNA, CDR3 protein, D gene, clone size, CDR3 length, V gene, J gene. A D gene is named only where the DNA matches it firmly. Size values are once, few and many counts, or a class for expanded clones, and some rows have none.

CDR3 DNA: TGCGCCAACAGCTTGGCTGGGACACTTAGCACAGATACGCAGTATTTT
CDR3 protein: CANSLAGTLSTDTQYF
D gene: -
clone size: -
CDR3 length: 16
V gene: TRBV5-1
J gene: TRBJ2-3

CDR3 DNA: TGCAGCGTCCCTGGGAGGGGGGACAATGAGCAGTTCTTC
CDR3 protein: CSVPGRGDNEQFF
D gene: -
clone size: few
CDR3 length: 13
V gene: TRBV29-1
J gene: TRBJ2-1

CDR3 DNA: TGTGCCAGCCGGCCCGCCCAAGAGACCCAGTACTTC
CDR3 protein: CASRPAQETQYF
D gene: -
clone size: few
CDR3 length: 12
V gene: TRBV27
J gene: TRBJ2-5

CDR3 DNA: TGCGCCAGCAGCTTACTTGGGGACGGTCAAGAGACCCAGTACTTC
CDR3 protein: CASSLLGDGQETQYF
D gene: -
clone size: few
CDR3 length: 15
V gene: TRBV5-1
J gene: TRBJ2-5

CDR3 DNA: TGTGCCACCAGCAGAGTCGGCCAGGCGGGCTACACCTTC
CDR3 protein: CATSRVGQAGYTF
D gene: -
clone size: -
CDR3 length: 13
V gene: TRBV15
J gene: TRBJ1-2

CDR3 DNA: TGTGCCAGCAGCTTAGCGCCGAGGGGGCGATACGAGCAGTACTTC
CDR3 protein: CASSLAPRGRYEQYF
D gene: TRBD1
clone size: -
CDR3 length: 15
V gene: TRBV7-8
J gene: TRBJ2-7

CDR3 DNA: TGTGCCAGCAGTTACGATCAGCCCCAGCATTTT
CDR3 protein: CASSYDQPQHF
D gene: -
clone size: -
CDR3 length: 11
V gene: TRBV6-6
J gene: TRBJ1-5

CDR3 DNA: TGTGCCAGCAGCTTAGACCCGGTTAGTAGCGGGAGGTCTGGCGATGAGCAGTACTTC
CDR3 protein: CASSLDPVSSGRSGDEQYF
D gene: TRBD2
clone size: -
CDR3 length: 19
V gene: TRBV7-8
J gene: TRBJ2-5

CDR3 DNA: TGCAGTGCTAGCCCCCAGGGGGAAAGGTTAGGTGAGGCAACTAATGAAAAACTGTTTTTT
CDR3 protein: CSASPQGERLGEATNEKLFF
D gene: TRBD1
clone size: once
CDR3 length: 20
V gene: TRBV20-1
J gene: TRBJ1-4

CDR3 DNA: TGTGCCAGCACCCAAAGGGGGCGGCCCCAAGGGGAAAAACTGTTTTTT
CDR3 protein: CASTQRGRPQGEKLFF
D gene: TRBD1
clone size: -
CDR3 length: 16
V gene: TRBV6-5
J gene: TRBJ1-4

CDR3 DNA: TGTGCCAGCAAGACAGGGACACAAGAGACCCAGTACTTC
CDR3 protein: CASKTGTQETQYF
D gene: TRBD1
clone size: -
CDR3 length: 13
V gene: TRBV6-6
J gene: TRBJ2-5

CDR3 DNA: TGTGCCAGCAGCTTCGGCCAGGGTAAAGATACGCAGTATTTT
CDR3 protein: CASSFGQGKDTQYF
D gene: -
clone size: few
CDR3 length: 14
V gene: TRBV7-6
J gene: TRBJ2-3

CDR3 DNA: TGTGCCAGCAGCTTAACGGGGACTAGCGGGAGGGCGGGTCGGTACAATGAGCAGTTCTTC
CDR3 protein: CASSLTGTSGRAGRYNEQFF
D gene: TRBD2
clone size: -
CDR3 length: 20
V gene: TRBV7-3
J gene: TRBJ2-1

CDR3 DNA: TGCAGTGGGGCAATCGGGACTAGCGGGAGGAACGAGCAGTACTTC
CDR3 protein: CSGAIGTSGRNEQYF
D gene: TRBD2
clone size: -
CDR3 length: 15
V gene: TRBV29-1
J gene: TRBJ2-7

CDR3 DNA: TGCAGCGTAGGGACGGGAGCGGTTACCGGGGAGCTGTTTTTT
CDR3 protein: CSVGTGAVTGELFF
D gene: -
clone size: -
CDR3 length: 14
V gene: TRBV29-1
J gene: TRBJ2-2

CDR3 DNA: TGTGCCAGCAGTTCGCATTACAATGAGCAGTTCTTC
CDR3 protein: CASSSHYNEQFF
D gene: -
clone size: -
CDR3 length: 12
V gene: TRBV12-3/TRBV12-4
J gene: TRBJ2-1

CDR3 DNA: TGCAGTGCTAAACGGTCCCAAGAGACCCAGTACTTC
CDR3 protein: CSAKRSQETQYF
D gene: -
clone size: -
CDR3 length: 12
V gene: TRBV20-1
J gene: TRBJ2-5

CDR3 DNA: TGTGCCAGCTCACCCGGGACAGGGGTCATGGATGAGCAGTTCTTC
CDR3 protein: CASSPGTGVMDEQFF
D gene: TRBD1
clone size: -
CDR3 length: 15
V gene: TRBV18
J gene: TRBJ2-1

CDR3 DNA: TGTGCCAGCAGTGAATTGGACAGGGTGAAGAACACTGAAGCTTTCTTT
CDR3 protein: CASSELDRVKNTEAFF
D gene: TRBD1
clone size: -
CDR3 length: 16
V gene: TRBV25-1
J gene: TRBJ1-1

CDR3 DNA: TGTGCCAGCTTGCCGGACAGGGGACTTTCCTACGAGCAGTACTTC
CDR3 protein: CASLPDRGLSYEQYF
D gene: TRBD1
clone size: -
CDR3 length: 15
V gene: TRBV12-3/TRBV12-4
J gene: TRBJ2-7

CDR3 DNA: TGCAGCGTTGCTGGATGGGACAATGAGCAGTTCTTC
CDR3 protein: CSVAGWDNEQFF
D gene: -
clone size: few
CDR3 length: 12
V gene: TRBV29-1
J gene: TRBJ2-1

CDR3 DNA: TGTGCCAGCAGGAAGACTAGGAACACTGAAGCTTTCTTT
CDR3 protein: CASRKTRNTEAFF
D gene: -
clone size: -
CDR3 length: 13
V gene: TRBV6-5
J gene: TRBJ1-1

CDR3 DNA: TGTGCCAGCAGGTACTATAGCGGGGGTGCCGCAGATACGCAGTATTTT
CDR3 protein: CASRYYSGGAADTQYF
D gene: TRBD2
clone size: -
CDR3 length: 16
V gene: TRBV2
J gene: TRBJ2-3

CDR3 DNA: TGTGCCAGCAGTTCTGGCGGGAGAGGGGGAGATACGCAGTATTTT
CDR3 protein: CASSSGGRGGDTQYF
D gene: -
clone size: -
CDR3 length: 15
V gene: TRBV12-3/TRBV12-4
J gene: TRBJ2-3

CDR3 DNA: TGCAGTGCTAGTGGTGCGGCAGTCACTAGCAATCAGCCCCAGCATTTT
CDR3 protein: CSASGAAVTSNQPQHF
D gene: -
clone size: -
CDR3 length: 16
V gene: TRBV20-1
J gene: TRBJ1-5

CDR3 DNA: TGTGCCAGCAGCCAATTAATGACAAGGGGCCGTGAAGCTTTCTTT
CDR3 protein: CASSQLMTRGREAFF
D gene: -
clone size: -
CDR3 length: 15
V gene: TRBV3-1
J gene: TRBJ1-1

CDR3 DNA: TGTGCCAGCAGCTTAGCGGACCAGGACACAGACTATGGCTACACCTTC
CDR3 protein: CASSLADQDTDYGYTF
D gene: -
clone size: -
CDR3 length: 16
V gene: TRBV7-9
J gene: TRBJ1-2

CDR3 DNA: TGCAGTGCTAGCATCCCCGGCCGGGACACCGGGGAGCTGTTTTTT
CDR3 protein: CSASIPGRDTGELFF
D gene: -
clone size: -
CDR3 length: 15
V gene: TRBV20-1
J gene: TRBJ2-2

CDR3 DNA: TGTGCCAGCAGCTTAGCGGCTCAGGTTCGTTACGAGCAGTACTTC
CDR3 protein: CASSLAAQVRYEQYF
D gene: -
clone size: few
CDR3 length: 15
V gene: TRBV7-9
J gene: TRBJ2-7